Reported below is one T cell receptor (beta chain). The data originate from a study of monozygotic twins with inflammatory bowel disease. In germline, CDR1 is SQVTM, CDR2 ANQGSEA. The CDR3 has 12 residues. The authors ran two nested PCRs of about 17 and 10 cycles on TCRalpha and TCRbeta cDNA. Reprocessing the 5' RACE reads, TCRdb reports a single entry for every CDR3 protein and omits DNA. The ten top clones account for 2.8%, within a sample of approximately 160,000 distinct CDR3 sequences. Sequencing input: blood. The chain recombines TRBV29-1 with TRBJ2-1; TCRdb's D gene call, TRBD2, goes unchecked for lack of DNA. This TCR was recovered from a human donor with ulcerative colitis or Crohn's disease, or a healthy co-twin of an affected twin (not recorded which). The CDR3 sequence is CSAPGPIDEQFF.